This T cell receptor beta chain emerged from a study of T cells expressing NK-cell markers. Looking at the study overall: Researchers got TCR beta repertoires out of sorted CD3+CD56+NKG2C+, CD3+CD56+NKG2C- and CD3+CD56-NKG2C+ T cells. Most of the eight sequenced donors tested HCMV-seropositive; one tested seronegative.

Of note for this clonotype: Its target is not known.

Beta-chain TCR cDNA was generated via 5'RACE template switching with UMIs. TCRdb reprocessed the 5' RACE reads and reports one entry per CDR3 protein, with no DNA. Recorded for this sample: fewer than 400,000 distinct CDR3 sequences. Germline V lookup: CDR1 DFQATT, CDR2 SNEGSKA (reference sequence). The CDR3 is 13 residues long. Broader study findings: Roughly 1.0-7.0% of CD8+ T cells in about six donors belonged to dominant NKG2C+ clonotypes.

The sequence was obtained from a woman aged 50 to 65 in good health. Specimen: blood T cells: a sorted CD56 or NKG2C T cell subset, CD4+ or CD8+ T cells, or bulk PBMC T cells (not recorded which). This sequence joins TRBV20-1 and TRBJ2-3; the D call from TCRdb, TRBD1, cannot be confirmed without DNA. CDR3 sequence reads: CSARSPTENTQYF.